One and the same sample provided the 16 T cell receptor beta chains below, sequenced in a study of technical replicates of blood from a few donors. Sequencing was performed with immunoSEQ multiplex PCR; in TCRdb, only in-frame clones are kept and a portion is missing. In the table there are approximately 97,000 clones, approximately 96% of which are singletons. Source material: T cells isolated from PBMCs. These receptors came from a human donor in good health.

V and J are TRBV6-5 and TRBJ2-7, with 7 bases identical to TRBD1. The V gene's germline CDR1 is MNHEY and CDR2 SVGAGI. The ends lost 5 bases at V and 6 bases at J; junction bases unmatched: 13. The length of the CDR3 is 15 residues. The CDR3 here is CASSLLGQAGGEQYF. CDR3 sequence (DNA): TGTGCCAGCAGTCTCCTCGGACAGGCTGGGGGCGAGCAGTACTTC.

The rearrangement uses TRBV5-6 and TRBJ1-2; 9 nucleotides agree with TRBD1. Germline V gene data show CDR1 as SGHDT and CDR2 as YYEEEE. The length of the CDR3 is 16 residues. V gave up 3 bases and J gave up 8 bases; unmatched junction bases: 14. CDR3 region: CASSSTSSGTGKGYTF. The CDR3, as DNA: TGTGCCAGCAGCTCCACTTCAAGCGGGACAGGGAAGGGCTACACCTTC.

V usage is TRBV2 and J usage is TRBJ2-1; 7 bases match TRBD2. Germline CDR1 reads SNHLY; CDR2 reads FYNNEI. There are 16 residues in the CDR3. V trimming: 4 bases; J trimming: 1 base; junction bases outside the gene matches: 7. CDR3 residues: CASSAPSGSSYNEQFF. The DNA of the CDR3 is TGTGCCAGCAGTGCCCCTAGCGGCTCTTCCTACAATGAGCAGTTCTTC.

A single count supports this clone. The chain has TRBV10-2 and TRBJ2-7, with 10 bases matching TRBD1. The CDR3 has 15 residues. The J segment lost 7 bases and the V segment lost 4 bases, leaving 10 bases of the junction unmatched. Germline CDR1 and CDR2: WSHSY and SAAADI. The CDR3 reads CASSGPGQGRWEQYF. As DNA, the CDR3 is TGCGCCAGCAGTGGTCCGGGACAGGGGCGTTGGGAGCAGTACTTC.

In DNA form, the CDR3 reads TGTGCCAGTAGTGCCCCGGGACAGGGGGCTCGGAAGAGCGAGCAGTACTTC. Its translation: CASSAPGQGARKSEQYF. The chain uses TRBV19 and TRBJ2-7; TRBD1 matches at 12 bases. This CDR3 spans 17 amino acids. Germline V gene lookup returns CDR1 LNHDA and CDR2 SQIVND (reference sequence). V lost 5 bases to trimming and J lost 6 bases; unmatched junction nucleotides: 14.

The genes are TRBV5-1 and TRBJ2-7, with TRBD2 matching 7 bases. Germline assignment: CDR1 SGHRS and CDR2 YFSETQ. Trimming cost V 3 bases and J 2 bases; bases outside gene matches: 8. There are 15 residues in the CDR3. CDR3 loop: CASSYQAGSAYEQYF. In DNA, the CDR3 is TGCGCCAGCAGCTACCAAGCGGGATCCGCCTACGAGCAGTACTTC.

This chain joins TRBV10-3 and TRBJ2-7, with 7 positions matching TRBD2. The V and J ends lost 2 bases and 2 bases, in that order; junction bases with no gene match: 3. This CDR3 is built from 14 residues. The germline gives CDR1 ENHRY, CDR2 SYGVKD. The CDR3 nucleotides read TGTGCCATCAGTGAGACGGGGGGTGCCTACGAGCAGTACTTC. Translated, it gives CAISETGGAYEQYF.

This chain links TRBV5-4 with TRBJ2-7; 7 positions agree with TRBD1. Per the germline V gene, CDR1 is SGHNT and CDR2 is YYREEE (reference sequence). J lost 6 bases, V lost 7 bases, and 7 bases had no gene match. This CDR3 is built from 12 residues. The CDR3 sequence: CASRQGSGEQYF. The CDR3 DNA follows: TGTGCCAGCCGACAGGGCTCAGGCGAGCAGTACTTC.

The rearrangement uses TRBV13 and TRBJ2-1; D is uncertain. CDR1 is PRHDT, CDR2 FYEKMQ, per germline (reference sequence). V dropped 5 bases and J dropped 6 bases, with 14 bases sitting between them. The CDR3 runs 14 residues. Here the CDR3 DNA reads TGTGCCAGCAGCCCACCCGATATAGCCAATGAGCAGTTCTTC. It codes for CASSPPDIANEQFF.

This clone was seen once. This rearrangement joins TRBV7-2 to TRBJ2-3; possibly TRBD2 for D (6 bases). The CDR3 totals 15 residues. Trimming left V 4 bases short and J 6 bases short, with 17 bases between. Germline V lookup: CDR1 SGHTA, CDR2 FQGNSA. The CDR3 sequence: CASSSRGNVVDTQYF. The DNA of the CDR3 is TGTGCCAGCAGCTCCCGCGGGAATGTGGTTGATACGCAGTATTTT.

J is TRBJ2-5 and V is TRBV4-1; possible D gene TRBD2, 5 bases. Looked up from germline, CDR1 is MGHRA and CDR2 is YSYEKL. Trimming left V 1 base short and J 2 bases short, with 11 bases between. The CDR3 totals 15 residues. CDR3 residues: CASSQAGIGQETQYF. The DNA of the CDR3 is TGCGCCAGCAGCCAAGCGGGGATCGGGCAAGAGACCCAGTACTTC.

This clone appeared once. The chain joins TRBV19 to TRBJ2-1, with 7 bases matching TRBD2. V lost 2 bases and J lost 0; bases outside the gene matches: 4. The V gene's germline CDR1 is LNHDA and CDR2 SQIVND (reference sequence). This CDR3 comprises 16 residues. CDR3 bases: TGTGCCAGTAGTATACTGTCTAGCGGCTCCTACAATGAGCAGTTCTTC. Protein product: CASSILSSGSYNEQFF.

The chain carries TRBV7-2 and TRBJ1-5; TRBD1 might be the D (5 bases). The CDR3 covers 14 residues. Germline V gives CDR1 SGHTA, CDR2 FQGNSA. V dropped 1 base and J dropped 9 bases, with 13 bases sitting between them. The CDR3 spells CASSLERGYRPQHF. The CDR3 DNA sequence: TGTGCCAGCAGCTTAGAGCGGGGGTATCGGCCCCAGCATTTT.

The rearrangement uses TRBV4-3 and TRBJ2-3; tentatively, D is TRBD1 (6 bases). The CDR3 is 15 amino acids. Trimming pared 4 bases from V and 0 bases from J, leaving 11 bases between. The germline gives CDR1 LGHNA, CDR2 YSLEER. DNA for the CDR3: TGCGCCAGCAGCCTCTCACAGGGTAGCACAGATACGCAGTATTTT. The encoded protein is CASSLSQGSTDTQYF.

V gene TRBV4-2 combines with J gene TRBJ2-1; 8 bases match TRBD1. Trimming took 1 base from V and 5 from J; bases not matched to a gene: 10. This CDR3 has 17 amino acids. Germline V CDR1 and CDR2: LGHNA, YNFKEQ. The DNA for the CDR3 is TGTGCCAGCAGCCAAGCCATACCGGGACAGGTTAACAATGAGCAGTTCTTC. Protein product: CASSQAIPGQVNNEQFF.

V is TRBV7-8 and J is TRBJ2-4; D is undetermined. This CDR3 is 12 amino acids long. Germline CDR1 SGHVS, CDR2 FQNEAQ. Between the trimmed V and J ends, which lost 3 bases and 5 bases, there was a span of 5 bases. This CDR3 reads CASSFSENIQYF. Written as DNA, the CDR3 is TGTGCCAGCAGCTTCTCTGAAAACATTCAGTACTTC.